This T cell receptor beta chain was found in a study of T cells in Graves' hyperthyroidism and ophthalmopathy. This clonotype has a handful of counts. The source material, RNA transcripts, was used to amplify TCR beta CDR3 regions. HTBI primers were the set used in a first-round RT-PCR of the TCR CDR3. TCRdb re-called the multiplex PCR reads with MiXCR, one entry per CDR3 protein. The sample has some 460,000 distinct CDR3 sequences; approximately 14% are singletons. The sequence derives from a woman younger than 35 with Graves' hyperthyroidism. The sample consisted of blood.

CDR3 DNA: TGTGCCAGCAGTTATGGTCCCCCCGGGGGGCCAGCCAAAAACATTCAGTACTTC. Protein product: CASSYGPPGGPAKNIQYF. This rearrangement joins TRBV6-5 to TRBJ2-4, with a weak D call TRBD2 (7 bases). This CDR3 spans 18 amino acids. Per the germline V gene, CDR1 is MNHEY and CDR2 is SVGAGI. Trimming cost V 3 bases and J 0 bases, with 18 bases left between them.